The 23 T cell receptor beta chains below were found in one sample sequenced in a study of identical twins. Using its own MiXCR run on the 5' RACE reads, TCRdb lists one record per CDR3 protein. The sample gives 700,000 or so distinct CDR3 sequences, under 9% of which show up once; 0.85% to 1% is in the top ten. These same records also appear under a second study, on yellow fever vaccine responses in identical twins.

The sequencing input was PBMCs. The receptors stem from a woman aged 18-30 years in good health.

The sample holds many counts of this clonotype. The chain joins TRBV5-1 to TRBJ2-1; 11 nucleotides align to TRBD1. V shed 4 bases, J shed 7 bases, and the junction held 7 bases outside the gene matches. Germline-derived CDR1 and CDR2 are SGHRS and YFSETQ. There are 15 residues in the CDR3. Written as DNA, the CDR3 is TGCGCCAGCAGCAACCCGGGACAGGGGGATAATGAGCAGTTCTTC. Amino acids: CASSNPGQGDNEQFF.

This clonotype was seen repeatedly, ten times or more. V and J are TRBV5-1 and TRBJ2-7; 8 nucleotides agree with TRBD1. From germline, CDR1 is SGHRS and CDR2 YFSETQ. CDR3 size: 15 residues. Trimming cost V 0 bases and J 2 bases; bases outside gene matches: 4. This CDR3 reads CASSLAGQETYEQYF. CDR3 bases: TGCGCCAGCAGCTTGGCGGGACAGGAGACCTACGAGCAGTACTTC. The whole variable domain, remainder taken from reference TRBV5-1 and TRBJ2-7, is KAGVTQTPRYLIKTRGQQVTLSCSPISGHRSVSWYQQTPGQGLQFLFEYFSETQRNKGNFPGRFSGRQFSNSRSEMNVSTLELGDSALYLCASSLAGQETYEQYFGPGTRLTVT.

This clonotype was seen repeatedly, ten times or more. The chain links TRBV3-1 to TRBJ2-2; D is ambiguous. This CDR3 contains 13 residues. Deletions cut 2 bases from V and 2 bases from J, with 3 bases between. CDR1 LGHDT and CDR2 YNNKEL come from the germline V gene (reference sequence). Written as DNA, the CDR3 is TGTGCCAGCAGCCAACCCAACACCGGGGAGCTGTTTTTT. It encodes CASSQPNTGELFF.

This clonotype was observed many times. V gene TRBV5-1 combines with J gene TRBJ1-1; 11 bases agree with TRBD1. The germline V gene encodes CDR1 SGHRS and CDR2 YFSETQ. V lost 3 bases, J lost 2 bases, and 0 bases stayed unmatched. The CDR3 length is 14 residues. CDR3: CASSWTGGNTEAFF. In DNA form, the CDR3 reads TGCGCCAGCAGCTGGACAGGGGGCAACACTGAAGCTTTCTTT.

The CDR3 DNA follows: TGTGCCAGCCACGTACAGGCGAGCACCGGGGAGCTGTTTTTT. Protein product: CASHVQASTGELFF. The V call is TRBV12-3 or TRBV12-4, the J call TRBJ2-2, with D possibly being TRBD1 (5 bases). This CDR3 comprises 14 residues. The V end lost 8 bases, the J end lost 4 bases, and 14 bases lay between the germline ends.

The chain carries TRBV12-3 or TRBV12-4 and TRBJ2-7; the match to TRBD1 covers 8 bases. The CDR3 contains 15 residues. V was clipped by 3 bases and J by 6 bases; unmatched bases: 10. In DNA form, the CDR3 reads TGTGCCAGCAGTTTGGGCGGGCAGGGGGCCGGCGAGCAGTACTTC. As protein: CASSLGGQGAGEQYF.

Comments on this clonotype: This may be a read error, as it is one base from a much larger clone. The chain employs TRBV2 and TRBJ2-3; tentatively, D is TRBD2 (6 bases). The V end lost 6 bases, the J end lost 7 bases, and 23 bases lay between the germline ends. This CDR3 spans 16 amino acids. CDR1 and CDR2 from the germline V gene are SNHLY and FYNNEI. The CDR3 protein is CASRGYGGVATHTQYF. The CDR3 nucleotides read TGTGCCAGCAGAGGCTACGGGGGTGTAGCGACACATACGCAGTATTTT.

This clonotype was seen a handful of times. The J gene is TRBJ2-1, the V gene TRBV28; D unresolved. Germline CDR1 and CDR2: MDHEN and SYDVKM. Deletions cut 11 bases from V and 3 bases from J, with 8 bases between. The CDR3 sequence is 11 residues long. In DNA, the CDR3 is TGTGCCCATGGGGACTACAATGAGCAGTTCTTC. It translates to CAHGDYNEQFF.

This clonotype was recorded many times. The chain couples TRBV7-2 to TRBJ2-7, with D unclear. V lost 5 bases and J 4 bases, leaving 12 bases between the germline ends. The CDR3 loop spans 13 amino acids. Germline CDR1 is SGHTA and CDR2 is FQGNSA. The CDR3 DNA is TGTGCCAGCAGCCCACCCAGTCCTTACGAGCAGTACTTC. It encodes CASSPPSPYEQYF.

The chain is built from TRBV11-2 and TRBJ2-5; weak D call: TRBD1 (6 bases). V gave up 8 bases and J gave up 4 bases, with 17 bases separating them. CDR1 is SGHAT and CDR2 is FQNNGV in the germline V gene. The CDR3 has 14 amino acids. CDR3 sequence: CASRGAGAGETQYF. The DNA of the CDR3 is TGTGCCAGCCGAGGGGCAGGGGCAGGAGAGACCCAGTACTTC.

This clonotype was seen at least ten times. CDR3 nucleotide sequence: TGTGCCGGAGGGGTCTCTGGGGCCAACGTCCTGACTTTC. As protein: CAGGVSGANVLTF. The V and J genes are TRBV2 and TRBJ2-6, with TRBD2 as a possible D gene (6 bases). The ends were cut back, 11 bases at V and 0 bases at J, with 8 bases in the middle. This CDR3 is 13 amino acids long. The V gene's germline CDR1 is SNHLY and CDR2 FYNNEI. The variable domain in full, with the rest retrieved from reference TRBV2 and TRBJ2-6, is EPEVTQTPSHQVTQMGQEVILRCVPISNHLYFYWYRQILGQKVEFLVSFYNNEISEKSEIFDDQFSVERPDGSNFTLKIRSTKLEDSAMYFCAGGVSGANVLTFGAGSRLTVL.

V and J are TRBV7-9 and TRBJ2-3; D not certain. The V end was cut by 1 base, the J end by 5 bases, with 13 bases between. Germline V gene sequence: CDR1 SEHNR, CDR2 FQNEAQ (reference sequence). The CDR3 has 15 amino acids. CDR3: CASSLEMRHQDTQYF. The CDR3 coding sequence is TGTGCCAGCAGCTTAGAGATGAGACACCAAGATACGCAGTATTTT.

Only a few counts were recorded for this clonotype. The genes are TRBV15 and TRBJ2-5, with D tentatively TRBD2 (5 bases). This CDR3 has 15 residues. Trimming took off 0 bases at V and 5 bases at J, with 13 bases between the two ends. Germline CDR1 reads LNHNV; CDR2 reads YYDKDF (reference sequence). In nucleotides, the CDR3 is TGTGCCACCAGCAGAGACCGCCCGGGCGGGGAGACCCAGTACTTC. Its protein product is CATSRDRPGGETQYF. The variable domain in full, completed from reference TRBV15 and TRBJ2-5, reads DAMVIQNPRYQVTQFGKPVTLSCSQTLNHNVMYWYQQKSSQAPKLLFHYYDKDFNNEADTPDNFQSRRPNTSFCFLDIRSPGLGDTAMYLCATSRDRPGGETQYFGPGTRLLVL.

At least ten counts were recorded for this clonotype. This chain links TRBV12-3 or TRBV12-4 with TRBJ1-1; no clear D gene. There are 11 residues in the CDR3. The V gene lost 3 bases and the J gene lost 7 bases, with 6 bases spanning the gap. The CDR3 loop reads CASSLAFEAFF. In DNA, the CDR3 is TGTGCCAGCAGTTTGGCGTTTGAAGCTTTCTTT.

This chain joins TRBV20-1 and TRBJ1-4; 10 nucleotides match TRBD1. The length of the CDR3 is 13 residues. Trimming took 6 bases from V and 7 from J; bases not matched to a gene: 5. CDR1 and CDR2 (germline): DFQATT, SNEGSKA (reference sequence). CDR3 coding DNA: TGCAGTGCCGTCGACAGGGGGCTTGAAAAACTGTTTTTT. This gives the protein CSAVDRGLEKLFF.

This clonotype was seen a handful of times. This chain links TRBV7-2 with TRBJ2-3, with D perhaps matching TRBD1 or TRBD2 (7 bases each). With 5 bases removed from V and 7 bases from J, the gap between germline ends came to 19 bases. The CDR3 has 15 amino acids. CDR1 SGHTA and CDR2 FQGNSA come from the germline V gene. The DNA of the CDR3 is TGTGCCAGCAGCCCATCAGGGGGGGGTATGAATACGCAGTATTTT. Its translation: CASSPSGGGMNTQYF.

Only a few counts were recorded for this clonotype. In DNA, the CDR3 is TGCAGTGCTAGAACTGGGACTAGCGTCTTCTCCTACGAGCAGTACTTC. It codes for CSARTGTSVFSYEQYF. The chain is built from TRBV20-1 and TRBJ2-7; TRBD2 aligns across 10 bases. This CDR3 is 16 amino acids long. CDR1 and CDR2 from the germline V gene are DFQATT and SNEGSKA (reference sequence). J lost 0 bases, V lost 2 bases, and 7 bases had no gene match.

This clonotype was recorded a few times. The chain couples TRBV29-1 to TRBJ2-5; D is unclear. CDR1 and CDR2 (germline): SQVTM, ANQGSEA. CDR3 length: 12 residues. V gave up 6 bases and J gave up 5 bases, with 13 bases separating them. In DNA form, the CDR3 reads TGCAGCGTCCTTACTATGCGGGAGACCCAGTACTTC. It encodes CSVLTMRETQYF.

The chain couples TRBV18 to TRBJ1-1; D remains unclear. CDR3 length equals 13 residues. Trimming left V 2 bases short and J 7 bases short, with 11 bases between. Germline V gene lookup returns CDR1 KGHSH and CDR2 LQKENI. CDR3 DNA: TGTGCCAGCTCACCAGGATGGAAAGTTGAAGCTTTCTTT. Protein product: CASSPGWKVEAFF.

Ten or more counts support this clonotype. V usage is TRBV12-3 or TRBV12-4 and J usage is TRBJ2-5, with TRBD1 matching over 9 bases. The V segment lost 6 bases and the J segment 5 bases; nucleotides outside the gene matches: 4. The CDR3 consists of 13 residues. The CDR3 nucleotides are TGTGCCAGCAGACGGACAGGGGTCGAGACCCAGTACTTC. It is translated as CASRRTGVETQYF.

The genes are TRBV7-9 and TRBJ2-7, with TRBD1 matching over 12 bases. Germline V gene lookup returns CDR1 SEHNR and CDR2 FQNEAQ (reference sequence). The CDR3 totals 16 residues. With V trimmed by 0 bases and J by 3 bases, 3 bases remained unmatched. Here the CDR3 reads CASSLAGTGGIYEQYF. CDR3 bases: TGTGCCAGCAGCTTAGCCGGGACAGGGGGCATCTACGAGCAGTACTTC.

In this sample, this clonotype turned up a few times. The chain links TRBV18 to TRBJ2-1, with 7 bases fitting TRBD1. The germline gives CDR1 KGHSH, CDR2 LQKENI. The CDR3 extends over 17 amino acids. Unmatched junction bases numbered 11, after V lost 0 bases and J lost 6 bases. The CDR3 loop is CASSPPNGQVGLNEQFF. CDR3 bases: TGTGCCAGCTCACCACCTAACGGACAGGTGGGCCTCAATGAGCAGTTCTTC.

The CDR3 region is CASSLALGTGGTEAFF. CDR3 coding DNA: TGTGCCAGCAGCTTAGCGCTCGGGACAGGGGGCACTGAAGCTTTCTTT. This chain joins TRBV7-9 and TRBJ1-1; 11 bases match TRBD1. The trim removed 0 bases at V and 4 bases at J, leaving 4 bases unmatched. The germline V gene has CDR1 SEHNR and CDR2 FQNEAQ (reference sequence). The CDR3 contains 16 residues. Based on the CDR3 plus reference TRBV7-9 and TRBJ1-1, the full variable domain is DTGVSQNPRHKITKRGQNVTFRCDPISEHNRLYWYRQTLGQGPEFLTYFQNEAQLEKSRLLSDRFSAERPKGSFSTLEIQRTEQGDSAMYLCASSLALGTGGTEAFFGQGTRLTVV.